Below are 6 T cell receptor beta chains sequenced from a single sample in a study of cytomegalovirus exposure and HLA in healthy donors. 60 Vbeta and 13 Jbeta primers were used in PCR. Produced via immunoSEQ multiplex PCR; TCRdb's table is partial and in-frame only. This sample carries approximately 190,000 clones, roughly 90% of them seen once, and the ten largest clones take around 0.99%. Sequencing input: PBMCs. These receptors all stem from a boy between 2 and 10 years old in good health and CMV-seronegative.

CDR3 in amino acids: CASNLGAAKGNSPLHF. In nucleotides, the CDR3 is TGTGCCAGCAATTTGGGGGCCGCGAAGGGGAATTCACCCCTCCACTTT. This sequence joins TRBV7-9 and TRBJ1-6; weak D call: TRBD1 (6 bases). The V end lost 7 bases, the J end lost 7 bases, and 20 bases lay between the germline ends. Germline assignment: CDR1 SEHNR and CDR2 FQNEAQ (reference sequence). The CDR3 loop spans 16 amino acids. The full variable domain, its missing parts supplied by reference TRBV7-9 and TRBJ1-6, is DTGVSQNPRHKITKRGQNVTFRCDPISEHNRLYWYRQTLGQGPEFLTYFQNEAQLEKSRLLSDRFSAERPKGSFSTLEIQRTEQGDSAMYLCASNLGAAKGNSPLHFGNGTRLTVT.

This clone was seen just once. CDR3 residues: CASSVTGTANEKLFF. The CDR3 coding sequence is TGTGCCAGCAGTGTTACCGGGACAGCTAATGAAAAACTGTTTTTT. The chain uses TRBV27 and TRBJ1-4; 7 bases agree with TRBD1. This CDR3 has 15 residues. Germline lookup yields CDR1 MNHEY and CDR2 SMNVEV (reference sequence). V shed 5 bases and J 3 bases; nucleotides not matched to a gene: 6. The full variable domain, completed using reference TRBV27 and TRBJ1-4, is EAQVTQNPRYLITVTGKKLTVTCSQNMNHEYMSWYRQDPGLGLRQIYYSMNVEVTDKGDVPEGYKVSRKEKRNFPLILESPSPNQTSLYFCASSVTGTANEKLFFGSGTQLSVL.

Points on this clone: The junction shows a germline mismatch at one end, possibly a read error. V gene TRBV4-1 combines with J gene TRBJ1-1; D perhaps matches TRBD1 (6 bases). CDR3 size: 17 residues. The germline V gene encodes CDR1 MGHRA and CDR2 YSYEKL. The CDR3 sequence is CASSEEGGQGMNTEAFF. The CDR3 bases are TGCGCCAGCAGCGAAGAGGGGGGGCAGGGTATGAACACTGAAGCTTTCTTT.

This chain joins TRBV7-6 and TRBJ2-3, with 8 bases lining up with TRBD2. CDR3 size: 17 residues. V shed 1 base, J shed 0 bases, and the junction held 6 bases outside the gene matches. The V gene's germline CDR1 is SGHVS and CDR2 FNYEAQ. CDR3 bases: TGTGCCAGCAGCTTAGAGGTAGCGGGATTTAGCACAGATACGCAGTATTTT. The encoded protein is CASSLEVAGFSTDTQYF.

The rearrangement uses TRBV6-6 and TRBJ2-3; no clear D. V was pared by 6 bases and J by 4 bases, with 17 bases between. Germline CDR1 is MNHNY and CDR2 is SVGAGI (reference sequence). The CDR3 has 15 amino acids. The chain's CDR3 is CASSPGLSPPDTQYF. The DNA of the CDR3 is TGTGCCAGCAGCCCGGGTCTTTCCCCCCCAGATACGCAGTATTTT.

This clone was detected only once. CDR3: CASSPSPRGDTDTQYF. As DNA, the CDR3 is TGTGCCAGCAGCCCTAGCCCCCGGGGGGACACAGATACGCAGTATTTT. The chain recombines TRBV7-7 with TRBJ2-3, with 7 bases lining up with TRBD2. The CDR3 sequence is 16 residues long. Trimming cost V 5 bases and J 2 bases; bases outside gene matches: 10. Germline CDR1 is SSHAT and CDR2 is FNYEAQ (reference sequence).